The 29 T cell receptor beta chains below were found in one sample sequenced in a study of OX40 agonist ivuxolimab in advanced cancers. Only in-frame clones appear in the TCRdb table, and some are missing; sequencing was by immunoSEQ multiplex PCR. The sample holds 50,000 to 65,000 clones, roughly 85% seen once. The sample consisted of CD4+ or CD8+ T cells sorted from blood, taken in a trial of the OX40 agonist ivuxolimab. These receptors originate from an adult with an advanced solid tumor such as melanoma, head and neck, liver or kidney cancer.

The CDR3 nucleotides are TGTGCCAGCAGCGTAGAGGAGGGGTCCTATGGCTACACCTTC. This translates into CASSVEEGSYGYTF. The V call is TRBV9, the J call TRBJ1-2; maybe TRBD1 (5 bases). The CDR3 contains 14 residues. V lost 0 bases to trimming and J lost 4 bases, with 10 bases between them. Germline CDR1 SGDLS, CDR2 YYNGEE.

This chain connects TRBV10-3 to TRBJ2-5; D is possibly TRBD2 (6 bases). Germline V lookup: CDR1 ENHRY, CDR2 SYGVKD. This CDR3 region has 13 residues. Trimming pared 4 bases from V and 5 bases from J, leaving 11 bases between. The CDR3 DNA sequence: TGTGCCATCAGTGGCGGGGTCGACGAGACCCAGTACTTC. Residues: CAISGGVDETQYF.

The V and J genes are TRBV5-1 and TRBJ2-3; 11 bases match TRBD1. Germline V gene sequence: CDR1 SGHRS, CDR2 YFSETQ. After removal of 4 bases from V and 6 bases from J, the junction contained 13 bases not matched to a gene. This CDR3 is built from 17 residues. The CDR3 spells CASSLNLRDRGRDTQYF. Here the CDR3 DNA reads TGCGCCAGCAGCCTCAACCTCCGGGACAGGGGGAGGGATACGCAGTATTTT.

This chain links TRBV21-1 with TRBJ1-1. TRBV21-1 is classified as a pseudogene. CDR3 length equals 10 residues. CDR3 sequence (DNA): TGTGCCAGCAGCAATGGTGAAACTTTCTTT. The encoded protein is CASSNGETFF.

V gene TRBV5-1 combines with J gene TRBJ2-2; 9 bases agree with TRBD2. This CDR3 region has 14 residues. Trimming took 0 bases from V and 7 from J; bases not matched to a gene: 1. Germline V gene lookup returns CDR1 SGHRS and CDR2 YFSETQ. The CDR3 is CASSLVSGSGELFF. The CDR3 region has the DNA TGCGCCAGCAGCTTGGTTAGCGGGAGCGGGGAGCTGTTTTTT.

The rearrangement joins TRBV11-2 to TRBJ1-3, with no clear D. There are 16 residues in the CDR3. V gave up 5 bases and J gave up 0 bases, with 14 bases separating them. The germline gives CDR1 SGHAT, CDR2 FQNNGV. For the CDR3, the DNA is TGTGCCAGCAGCCAGACACTAAAAGTCTCTGGAAACACCATATATTTT. It yields the protein CASSQTLKVSGNTIYF.

The chain combines TRBV10-3 with TRBJ1-5; D not certain. In germline, CDR1 is ENHRY, CDR2 SYGVKD. Trimming took off 2 bases at V and 1 base at J, with 12 bases between the two ends. This CDR3 spans 16 amino acids. The CDR3, as DNA: TGTGCCATCAGTGAGCGGGCCAGTCAAAGCAATCAGCCCCAGCATTTT. It translates to CAISERASQSNQPQHF.

This sequence joins TRBV2 and TRBJ2-2; D is possibly TRBD2 (5 bases). The CDR3 is 15 amino acids. V was clipped by 4 bases and J by 6 bases, with 15 bases between them. Germline V gives CDR1 SNHLY, CDR2 FYNNEI. As DNA, the CDR3 is TGTGCCAGCAGTGGCAGAGGGAGAGGCTCCGGGGAGCTGTTTTTT. Residues: CASSGRGRGSGELFF.

This chain uses TRBV29-1 with TRBJ2-3, with 7 bases identical to TRBD2. The CDR3 loop spans 14 amino acids. V dropped 5 bases and J dropped 0; count of bases not matched to a gene: 5. Germline assignment: CDR1 SQVTM and CDR2 ANQGSEA. DNA of the CDR3: TGCAGCGTTCGAAGCGGGGTGAGCACAGATACGCAGTATTTT. Translating it yields CSVRSGVSTDTQYF.

This chain joins TRBV9 and TRBJ1-2; tentatively, D is TRBD1 (6 bases). The length of the CDR3 is 16 residues. V was trimmed by 3 bases and J by 4 bases, leaving 19 bases between them. CDR1 is SGDLS, CDR2 YYNGEE, per germline. The CDR3 sequence: CASSGGAGGEGYGYTF. The CDR3 DNA reads TGTGCCAGCAGCGGAGGGGCGGGGGGCGAAGGCTATGGCTACACCTTC.

V and J are TRBV19 and TRBJ1-4; D is perhaps TRBD1 (5 bases). This CDR3 is 16 amino acids long. CDR1 and CDR2 from the germline V gene are LNHDA and SQIVND (reference sequence). V shed 6 bases and J shed 7 bases, with 21 bases lying between them. CDR3: CASSPGTGISGEKLFF. For the CDR3, the DNA is TGTGCCAGTAGCCCGGGGACGGGAATTTCTGGTGAAAAACTGTTTTTT.

The chain is built from TRBV19 and TRBJ2-7; 7 positions match TRBD2. J was trimmed by 3 bases and V by 3 bases; bases with no gene match: 14. The CDR3 sequence is 17 residues long. Germline CDR1 and CDR2: LNHDA and SQIVND (reference sequence). CDR3 amino acids: CASSISTSLTTGYEQYF. The DNA for the CDR3 is TGTGCCAGTAGTATTTCGACTAGCTTAACGACGGGCTACGAGCAGTACTTC.

This chain uses TRBV19 with TRBJ2-5; D is unclear. Germline V gene lookup returns CDR1 LNHDA and CDR2 SQIVND (reference sequence). The CDR3 runs to 12 residues. Trimming stripped 5 bases from V and 10 bases from J, with 14 bases between. The CDR3 region has the DNA TGTGCCAGTAGTTATAACAATGGGGACCAGTACTTC. Protein product: CASSYNNGDQYF.

A single count supports this clone. This chain links TRBV11-2 with TRBJ1-4; D unclear. Germline CDR1 is SGHAT and CDR2 is FQNNGV. Deletions cut 5 bases from V and 4 bases from J, with 11 bases between. CDR3 length equals 14 residues. CDR3 amino acids: CASSRIQINEKLFF. The CDR3 DNA is TGTGCCAGCAGCAGAATACAAATTAATGAAAAACTGTTTTTT.

This rearrangement joins TRBV2 to TRBJ1-5; TRBD1 is a possible D gene (5 bases). The CDR3 runs to 15 residues. Trimming cost V 1 base and J 0 bases, with 7 bases left between them. Germline lookup yields CDR1 SNHLY and CDR2 FYNNEI. Here the CDR3 DNA reads TGTGCCAGCAGTGAAGGAGACAGTAGCAATCAGCCCCAGCATTTT. Protein: CASSEGDSSNQPQHF.

The J gene is TRBJ2-7, the V gene TRBV27; 8 nucleotides match TRBD2. Germline trimming cut 2 bases from V and 3 bases from J; bases unmatched to any gene: 12. Germline V gene lookup returns CDR1 MNHEY and CDR2 SMNVEV (reference sequence). The length of the CDR3 is 17 residues. The CDR3 protein is CASSLIAGRRNLYEQYF. CDR3 in DNA: TGTGCCAGCAGTTTAATAGCGGGGCGGCGGAATCTCTACGAGCAGTACTTC.

The genes are TRBV27 and TRBJ2-2; the match to TRBD1 covers 9 bases. The CDR3 runs to 15 residues. Germline V gene lookup returns CDR1 MNHEY and CDR2 SMNVEV (reference sequence). J gave up 5 bases and V 6 bases, and 7 bases lay outside the gene matches. The CDR3, as DNA: TGTGCCAGCAGGTTACAGGGGGCGCGGACCGGGGAGCTGTTTTTT. This translates into CASRLQGARTGELFF.

The J gene is TRBJ1-5, the V gene TRBV30; D possibly corresponds to TRBD1 (5 bases). The germline CDR1 and CDR2 sequences are GTSNPN and SVGIG (reference sequence). The ends were cut back, 2 bases at V and 9 bases at J, with 14 bases in the middle. CDR3 length equals 13 residues. CDR3 in DNA: TGTGCCTGGAGTCCCCGTGGGGGTCTGCCCCAGCATTTT. Amino acids: CAWSPRGGLPQHF.

V is TRBV7-7 and J is TRBJ1-1; 9 bases match TRBD1. The germline V gene has CDR1 SSHAT and CDR2 FNYEAQ (reference sequence). CDR3 length equals 13 residues. In nucleotides, the CDR3 is TGTGCTGTGTCCGGACAGGGGCTGGGTGAAGCTTTCTTT. Translation gives CAVSGQGLGEAFF.

This chain joins TRBV2 and TRBJ2-2; a weak D match, TRBD1 (5 bases). Looked up from germline, CDR1 is SNHLY and CDR2 is FYNNEI. The V end was cut by 6 bases, the J end by 4 bases, with 12 bases between. The CDR3 totals 14 residues. CDR3 in amino acids: CASSRGQGTGELFF. CDR3 coding DNA: TGTGCCAGCAGCCGCGGCCAGGGCACCGGGGAGCTGTTTTTT.

The chain employs TRBV30 and TRBJ2-5; TRBD2 aligns across 12 bases. The germline CDR1 and CDR2 sequences are GTSNPN and SVGIG (reference sequence). The length of the CDR3 is 13 residues. Trimming took 4 bases from V and 9 from J; bases not matched to a gene: 6. The CDR3 spells CAWTASGGAAQYF. The CDR3 bases are TGTGCCTGGACTGCTAGCGGGGGGGCGGCCCAGTACTTC.

The J gene is TRBJ1-4, the V gene TRBV18, with unresolved D. This CDR3 comprises 16 residues. The germline V gene encodes CDR1 KGHSH and CDR2 LQKENI. V gave up 4 bases and J gave up 7 bases, with 19 bases separating them. The CDR3 sequence: CASSRGLALFTEKLFF. CDR3 bases: TGTGCCAGCTCACGAGGTTTGGCCCTCTTCACTGAAAAACTGTTTTTT.

This chain joins TRBV4-1 and TRBJ2-5; 8 bases agree with TRBD2. Germline assignment: CDR1 MGHRA and CDR2 YSYEKL. The ends lost 0 bases at V and 1 base at J; junction bases unmatched: 10. The CDR3 length is 18 residues. This chain's CDR3 is CASSQEWKGAGAQETQYF. DNA for the CDR3: TGCGCCAGCAGCCAAGAATGGAAGGGAGCGGGGGCCCAAGAGACCCAGTACTTC.

This rearrangement joins TRBV6-5 to TRBJ2-6; D not resolved. Germline CDR1 is MNHEY and CDR2 is SVGAGI. Between the trimmed V and J ends, which lost 6 bases and 0 bases, there was a span of 6 bases. CDR3 length: 14 amino acids. CDR3 region: CASRARSGANVLTF. The CDR3 coding sequence is TGTGCCAGCAGGGCACGCTCTGGGGCCAACGTCCTGACTTTC.

The chain combines TRBV5-1 with TRBJ1-1; no clear D. The V end was cut by 0 bases, the J end by 0 bases, with 6 bases between. From germline, CDR1 is SGHRS and CDR2 YFSETQ. There are 14 residues in the CDR3. This CDR3 is CASSLVGMNTEAFF. The CDR3 nucleotides read TGCGCCAGCAGCTTGGTCGGGATGAACACTGAAGCTTTCTTT.

The genes are TRBV6-6 and TRBJ2-7; TRBD2 aligns across 7 bases. CDR1 is MNHNY and CDR2 is SVGAGI in the germline V gene (reference sequence). Unmatched junction bases numbered 7, after V lost 2 bases and J lost 3 bases. This CDR3 has 15 residues. This CDR3 reads CASSYVPRGSYEQYF. CDR3 coding DNA: TGTGCCAGCAGTTACGTCCCGCGGGGGAGCTACGAGCAGTACTTC.

The DNA for the CDR3 is TGTGCCAGCAGGAAGGACAAAGTTTCAACCTACGAGCAGTACTTC. Protein product: CASRKDKVSTYEQYF. The chain couples TRBV6-1 to TRBJ2-7; the D gene is possibly TRBD1 (5 bases). Germline V CDR1 and CDR2: MNHNS, SASEGT. The length of the CDR3 is 15 residues. Deletions cut 6 bases from V and 2 bases from J, with 17 bases between.

The chain recombines TRBV6-5 with TRBJ2-5; D remains unclear. Trimming left V 6 bases short and J 1 base short, with 9 bases between. CDR1 MNHEY and CDR2 SVGAGI come from the germline V gene. The CDR3 runs 13 residues. CDR3 DNA: TGTGCCAGCAGAACCTCGGGCCAAGAGACCCAGTACTTC. Protein product: CASRTSGQETQYF.

The V call is TRBV6-1, the J call TRBJ2-1; D not resolved. Germline V lookup: CDR1 MNHNS, CDR2 SASEGT. Trimming stripped 3 bases from V and 7 bases from J, with 19 bases between. The CDR3 spans 16 residues. CDR3 sequence (DNA): TGTGCCAGCAGTGACCAGTGGTCCAGCCAAGGTAATGAGCAGTTCTTC. Translation gives CASSDQWSSQGNEQFF.